This paragraph reports one T cell receptor (beta chain). The sample comes from a study of blood T cell repertoires in COVID-19. The wider study: PBMCs, B-cell-depleted T cells, or T cells were the source of the cDNA or gDNA that made up the material.

The germline gives CDR1 KGHSH, CDR2 LQKENI. V was clipped by 3 bases and J by 8 bases; unmatched bases: 2. The CDR3 loop spans 14 amino acids. The data were produced by immunoSEQ multiplex PCR, yet TCRdb's version contains in-frame clones alone and is incomplete. The data contain about 290,000 clones, approximately 86% of them seen just once; the ten biggest clones take up 4% to 5%. The origin of this receptor is a woman aged 45 to 65 with active or convalescent COVID-19. Sequencing used peripheral blood. The chain joins TRBV18 to TRBJ1-4; 11 positions agree with TRBD1. The CDR3 nucleotides are TGTGCCAGCTCACCGGGACAGGGGGAAGAAAAACTGTTTTTT. Translated: CASSPGQGEEKLFF.